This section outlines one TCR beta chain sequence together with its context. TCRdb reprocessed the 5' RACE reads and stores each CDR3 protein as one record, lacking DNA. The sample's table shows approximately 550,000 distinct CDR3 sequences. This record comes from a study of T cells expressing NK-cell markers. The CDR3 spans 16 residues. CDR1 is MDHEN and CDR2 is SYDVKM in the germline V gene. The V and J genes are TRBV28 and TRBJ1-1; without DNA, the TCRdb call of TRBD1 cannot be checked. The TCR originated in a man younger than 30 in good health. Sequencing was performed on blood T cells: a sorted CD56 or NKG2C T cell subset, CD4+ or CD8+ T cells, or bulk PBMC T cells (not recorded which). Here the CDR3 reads CASSLYRTGGNTEAFF.